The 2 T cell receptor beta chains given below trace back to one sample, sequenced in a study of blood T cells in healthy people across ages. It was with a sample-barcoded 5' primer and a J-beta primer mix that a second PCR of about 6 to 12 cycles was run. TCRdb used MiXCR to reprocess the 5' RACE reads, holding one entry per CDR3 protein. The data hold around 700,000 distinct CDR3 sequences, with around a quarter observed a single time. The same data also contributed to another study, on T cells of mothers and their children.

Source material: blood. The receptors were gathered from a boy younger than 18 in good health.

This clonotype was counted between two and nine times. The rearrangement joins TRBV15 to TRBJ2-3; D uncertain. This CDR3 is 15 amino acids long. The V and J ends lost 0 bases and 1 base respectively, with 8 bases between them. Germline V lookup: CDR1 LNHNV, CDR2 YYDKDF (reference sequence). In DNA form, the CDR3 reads TGTGCCACCAGCAGAGATATCAGCGGCACAGATACGCAGTATTTT. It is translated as CATSRDISGTDTQYF.

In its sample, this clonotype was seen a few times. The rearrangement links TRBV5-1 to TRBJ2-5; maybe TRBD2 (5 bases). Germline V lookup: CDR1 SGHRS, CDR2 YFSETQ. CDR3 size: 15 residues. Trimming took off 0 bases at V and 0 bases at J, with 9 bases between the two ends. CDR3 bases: TGCGCCAGCAGCTTGGGAGGGTTTGACCAAGAGACCCAGTACTTC. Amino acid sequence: CASSLGGFDQETQYF.